Listed here is a single T cell receptor beta chain. Per the germline V gene, CDR1 is SGHNT and CDR2 is YYREEE (reference sequence). CDR3 size: 13 residues. The V gene lost 6 bases and the J gene lost 8 bases, with 12 bases spanning the gap. The data stem from a study of T cell changes during pregnancy in multiple sclerosis. TCRdb's copy holds only in-frame clones and misses some; the assay was immunoSEQ multiplex PCR. The sample includes some 28,000 clones, 70% to 90% of them seen just once. The V call is TRBV5-4, the J call TRBJ1-6; D remains ambiguous. This receptor was identified in a female donor with multiple sclerosis, enrolled in a pregnancy study. The sequenced sample was CD8+ T cells from peripheral blood mononuclear cells, obtained before pregnancy. The CDR3 sequence: CASTPTGYSPLHF. In DNA form, the CDR3 reads TGTGCCAGCACCCCAACCGGGTATTCACCCCTCCACTTT.